Below are 9 T cell receptor beta chains sequenced from a single sample in a study of blood T cells in healthy people across ages. For the second PCR, which ran for roughly 6 to 12 cycles, a sample-barcoded 5' primer and a J-beta primer mix were used. A single record per CDR3 protein comes from TCRdb applying MiXCR to the 5' RACE reads. The table includes about 2 million distinct CDR3 sequences, around 48% detected once. The sample was blood. Receptor source: a woman between 40 and 55 years old in good health.

The rearrangement joins TRBV7-2 to TRBJ2-7; tentative D call: TRBD1 (5 bases). CDR3 length: 13 residues. Trimming left V 4 bases short and J 2 bases short, with 9 bases between. In germline, CDR1 is SGHTA, CDR2 FQGNSA. CDR3 in amino acids: CASSSTDTYEQYF. CDR3 coding DNA: TGTGCCAGCAGCTCGACAGATACCTACGAGCAGTACTTC.

This clonotype has at least ten counts. This sequence joins TRBV7-2 and TRBJ2-5, with TRBD1 matching over 7 bases. Germline values: CDR1 SGHTA, CDR2 FQGNSA. J was trimmed by 5 bases and V by 4 bases; bases with no gene match: 7. The CDR3 consists of 14 residues. The CDR3 DNA reads TGTGCCAGCAGCTCTAGGACAGGCTCGGAGACCCAGTACTTC. Translation gives CASSSRTGSETQYF.

The chain is built from TRBV7-2 and TRBJ2-3; 13 bases align to TRBD2. This CDR3 comprises 17 residues. J was trimmed by 0 bases and V by 11 bases; bases with no gene match: 11. CDR1 is SGHTA and CDR2 is FQGNSA in the germline V gene. CDR3 sequence: CAGIQEGLAGSTDTQYF. In DNA, the CDR3 is TGTGCCGGCATTCAAGAGGGACTAGCGGGGAGCACAGATACGCAGTATTTT. The full variable domain, completed using reference TRBV7-2 and TRBJ2-3, is GAGVSQSPSNKVTEKGKDVELRCDPISGHTALYWYRQSLGQGLEFLIYFQGNSAPDKSGLPSDRFSAERTGGSVSTLTIQRTQQEDSAVYLCAGIQEGLAGSTDTQYFGPGTRLTVL.

The chain recombines TRBV15 with TRBJ2-7, with 8 bases aligning to TRBD1. CDR1 LNHNV and CDR2 YYDKDF come from the germline V gene (reference sequence). After removal of 2 bases from V and 3 bases from J, the junction contained 6 bases not matched to a gene. CDR3 length equals 15 residues. The CDR3 spells CATSRSTGGNYEQYF. CDR3 DNA sequence: TGTGCCACCAGCAGAAGTACAGGGGGGAACTACGAGCAGTACTTC.

This clonotype was picked up many times. The V call is TRBV20-1, the J call TRBJ2-5, with 7 bases fitting TRBD1. The germline gives CDR1 DFQATT, CDR2 SNEGSKA (reference sequence). V lost 1 base and J lost 1; bases outside the gene matches: 0. The length of the CDR3 is 13 residues. The CDR3 sequence: CSARGTGQETQYF. The CDR3 DNA reads TGCAGTGCTAGAGGGACAGGCCAAGAGACCCAGTACTTC.

The rearrangement uses TRBV27 and TRBJ1-2, with TRBD1 matching 12 bases. Germline CDR1 reads MNHEY; CDR2 reads SMNVEV (reference sequence). V trimming: 5 bases; J trimming: 3 bases; junction bases outside the gene matches: 4. The CDR3 consists of 15 residues. CDR3 coding DNA: TGTGCCAGCAGTACCGGGACAGGGGGCGACTATGGCTACACCTTC. It specifies CASSTGTGGDYGYTF.

The chain employs TRBV12-3 or TRBV12-4 and TRBJ2-5; the D is unclear. V shed 5 bases and J shed 4 bases, with 11 bases lying between them. This CDR3 is 13 amino acids long. In DNA, the CDR3 is TGTGCCAGCAGTCGAGACTGGACAGAGACCCAGTACTTC. Amino acid sequence: CASSRDWTETQYF.

This clonotype has a handful of counts. V gene TRBV11-2 combines with J gene TRBJ2-7; the match to TRBD1 covers 9 bases. V shed 4 bases and J 5 bases; nucleotides not matched to a gene: 12. The CDR3 consists of 16 residues. Germline V gene data show CDR1 as SGHAT and CDR2 as FQNNGV. This CDR3 is CASSSVDRDRDNEQYF. DNA of the CDR3: TGTGCCAGCAGCTCCGTGGACCGGGACAGGGATAACGAGCAGTACTTC. The full variable domain, with the rest looked up from reference TRBV11-2 and TRBJ2-7, is EAGVAQSPRYKIIEKRQSVAFWCNPISGHATLYWYQQILGQGPKLLIQFQNNGVVDDSQLPKDRFSAERLKGVDSTLKIQPAKLEDSAVYLCASSSVDRDRDNEQYFGPGTRLTVT.

The chain employs TRBV2 and TRBJ2-3; 8 bases align to TRBD2. V lost 5 bases and J lost 6; bases outside the gene matches: 10. CDR1 and CDR2 (germline): SNHLY, FYNNEI. CDR3 length: 15 amino acids. Written as DNA, the CDR3 is TGTGCCAGCAGTCAAACGGGGGGGAAATTTGATACGCAGTATTTT. Its translation: CASSQTGGKFDTQYF.